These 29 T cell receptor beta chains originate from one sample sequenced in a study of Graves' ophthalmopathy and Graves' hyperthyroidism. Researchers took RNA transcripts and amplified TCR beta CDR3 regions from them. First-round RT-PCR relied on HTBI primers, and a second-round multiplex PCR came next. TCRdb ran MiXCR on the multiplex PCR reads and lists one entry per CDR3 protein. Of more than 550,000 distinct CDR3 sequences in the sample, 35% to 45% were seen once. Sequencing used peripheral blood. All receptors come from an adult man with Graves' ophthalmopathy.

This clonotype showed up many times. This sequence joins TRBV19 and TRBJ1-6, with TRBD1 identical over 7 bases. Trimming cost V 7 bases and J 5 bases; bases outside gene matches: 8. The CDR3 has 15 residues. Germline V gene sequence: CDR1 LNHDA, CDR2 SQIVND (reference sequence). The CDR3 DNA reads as TGTGCCAGTAACCTCGACAGGGCAAATAATTCACCCCTCCACTTT. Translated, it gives CASNLDRANNSPLHF.

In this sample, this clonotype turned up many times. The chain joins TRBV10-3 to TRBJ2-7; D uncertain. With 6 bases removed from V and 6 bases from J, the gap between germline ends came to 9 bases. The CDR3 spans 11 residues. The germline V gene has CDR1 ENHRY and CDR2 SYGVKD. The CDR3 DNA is TGTGCCATCAGGCAGAATACCGAGCAGTACTTC. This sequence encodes CAIRQNTEQYF.

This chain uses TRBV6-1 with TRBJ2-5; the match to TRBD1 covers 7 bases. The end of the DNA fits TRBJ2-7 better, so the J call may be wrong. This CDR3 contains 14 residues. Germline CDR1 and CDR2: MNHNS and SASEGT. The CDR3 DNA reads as TGTGCCAGCAGTTACGTGACAGGGAGCTACGAGCAGTACTTC. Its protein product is CASSYVTGSYEQYF.

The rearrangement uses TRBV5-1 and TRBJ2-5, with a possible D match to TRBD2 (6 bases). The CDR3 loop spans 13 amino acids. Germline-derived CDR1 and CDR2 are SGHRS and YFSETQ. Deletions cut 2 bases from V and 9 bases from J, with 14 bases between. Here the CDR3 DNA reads TGCGCCAGCAGCTTCTCGGGGGATCAGCCCCAGTACTTC. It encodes CASSFSGDQPQYF.

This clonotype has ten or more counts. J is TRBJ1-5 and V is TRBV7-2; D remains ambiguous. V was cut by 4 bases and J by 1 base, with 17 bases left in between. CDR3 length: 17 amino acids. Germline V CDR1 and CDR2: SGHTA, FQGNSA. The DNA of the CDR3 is TGTGCCAGCAGCTCGGCCGAAGGGCAAGTGAGCAATCAGCCCCAGCATTTT. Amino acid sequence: CASSSAEGQVSNQPQHF.

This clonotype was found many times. As DNA, the CDR3 is TGTGCCAGTAGTACCAGGGACAGGGTGCGGGAGACCCAGTACTTC. This codes for CASSTRDRVRETQYF. This chain joins TRBV19 and TRBJ2-5, with 9 bases that match TRBD1. V lost 4 bases to trimming and J lost 5 bases; unmatched junction nucleotides: 8. This CDR3 is 15 amino acids long. CDR1 is LNHDA, CDR2 SQIVND, per germline (reference sequence). The whole variable domain, filled in from reference TRBV19 and TRBJ2-5, reads DGGITQSPKYLFRKEGQNVTLSCEQNLNHDAMYWYRQDPGQGLRLIYYSQIVNDFQKGDIAEGYSVSREKKESFPLTVTSAQKNPTAFYLCASSTRDRVRETQYFGPGTRLLVL.

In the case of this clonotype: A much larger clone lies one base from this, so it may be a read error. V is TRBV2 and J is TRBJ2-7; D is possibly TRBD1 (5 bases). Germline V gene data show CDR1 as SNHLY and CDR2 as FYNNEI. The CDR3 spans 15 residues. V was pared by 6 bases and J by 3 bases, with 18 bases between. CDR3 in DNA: TGTGCCAGCAGATTGGACAAGTCACTACGCTACGAGCAGTACTTC. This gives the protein CASRLDKSLRYEQYF.

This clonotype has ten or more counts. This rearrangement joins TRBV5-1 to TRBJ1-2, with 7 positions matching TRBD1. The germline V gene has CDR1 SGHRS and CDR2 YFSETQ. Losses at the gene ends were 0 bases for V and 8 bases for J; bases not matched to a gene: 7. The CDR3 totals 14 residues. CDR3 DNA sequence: TGCGCCAGCAGCTTGGAGAGGGGGCGCGGGGGCTACACCTTC. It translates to CASSLERGRGGYTF.

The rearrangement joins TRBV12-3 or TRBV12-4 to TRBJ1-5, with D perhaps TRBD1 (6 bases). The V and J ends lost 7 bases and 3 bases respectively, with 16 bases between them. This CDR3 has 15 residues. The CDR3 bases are TGTGCCAGCACCCCCCCCGGGACAAACAATCAGCCCCAGCATTTT. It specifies CASTPPGTNNQPQHF.

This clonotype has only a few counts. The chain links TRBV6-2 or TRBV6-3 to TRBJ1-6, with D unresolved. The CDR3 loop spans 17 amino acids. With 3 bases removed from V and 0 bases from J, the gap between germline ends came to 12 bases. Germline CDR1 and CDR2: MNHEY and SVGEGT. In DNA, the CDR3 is TGTGCCAGCAGTTATTGGCAGATCTTCTCCTATAATTCACCCCTCCACTTT. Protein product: CASSYWQIFSYNSPLHF.

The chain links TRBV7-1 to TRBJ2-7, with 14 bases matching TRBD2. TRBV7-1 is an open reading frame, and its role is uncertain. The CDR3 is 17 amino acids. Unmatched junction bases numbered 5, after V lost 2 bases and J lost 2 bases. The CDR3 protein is CASSSPRLAGGTYEQYF. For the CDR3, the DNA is TGTGCCAGCAGCTCACCCAGACTAGCGGGAGGGACCTACGAGCAGTACTTC.

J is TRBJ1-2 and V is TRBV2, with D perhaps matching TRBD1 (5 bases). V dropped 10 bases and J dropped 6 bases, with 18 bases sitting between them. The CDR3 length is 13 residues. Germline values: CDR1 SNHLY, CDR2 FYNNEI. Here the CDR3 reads CATTPGLMHGYTF. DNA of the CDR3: TGTGCCACCACCCCGGGACTCATGCATGGCTACACCTTC.

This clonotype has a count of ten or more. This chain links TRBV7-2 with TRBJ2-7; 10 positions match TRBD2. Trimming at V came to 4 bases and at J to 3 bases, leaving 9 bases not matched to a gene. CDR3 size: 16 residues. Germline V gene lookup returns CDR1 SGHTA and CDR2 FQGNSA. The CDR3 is CASSSFLASGGYEQYF. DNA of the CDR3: TGTGCCAGCAGCTCCTTCTTGGCTAGCGGGGGCTACGAGCAGTACTTC.

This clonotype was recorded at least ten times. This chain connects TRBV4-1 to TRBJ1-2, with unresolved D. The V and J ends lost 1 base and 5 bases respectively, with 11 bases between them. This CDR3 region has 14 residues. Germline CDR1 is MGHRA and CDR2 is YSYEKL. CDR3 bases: TGCGCCAGCAGCCAAGCGATGGGTGATTATGGCTACACCTTC. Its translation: CASSQAMGDYGYTF.

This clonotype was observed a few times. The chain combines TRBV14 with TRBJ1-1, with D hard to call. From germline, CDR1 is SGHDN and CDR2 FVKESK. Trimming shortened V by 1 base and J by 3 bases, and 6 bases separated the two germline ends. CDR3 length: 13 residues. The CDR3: CASSQGRYTEAFF. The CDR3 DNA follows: TGTGCCAGCAGCCAAGGGCGGTACACTGAAGCTTTCTTT.

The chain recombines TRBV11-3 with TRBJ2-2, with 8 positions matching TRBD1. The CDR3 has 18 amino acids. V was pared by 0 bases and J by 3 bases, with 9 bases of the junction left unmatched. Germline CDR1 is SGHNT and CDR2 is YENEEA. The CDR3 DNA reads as TGTGCCAGCAGCTTAGAGGTCAGGGGGCGCGGGGACACCGGGGAGCTGTTTTTT. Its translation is CASSLEVRGRGDTGELFF.

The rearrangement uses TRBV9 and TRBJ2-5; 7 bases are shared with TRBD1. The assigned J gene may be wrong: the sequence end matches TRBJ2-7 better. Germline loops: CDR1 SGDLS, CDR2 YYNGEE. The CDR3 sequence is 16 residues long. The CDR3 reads CASSVGGDSSFYEQYF. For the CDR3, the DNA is TGTGCCAGCAGCGTAGGAGGGGACAGTTCCTTCTACGAGCAGTACTTC.

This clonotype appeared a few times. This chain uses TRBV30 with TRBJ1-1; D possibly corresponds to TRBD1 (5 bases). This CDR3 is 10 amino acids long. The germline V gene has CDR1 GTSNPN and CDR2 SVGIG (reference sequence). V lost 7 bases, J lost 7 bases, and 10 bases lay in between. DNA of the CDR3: TGTGCCTCCGGCCAGGGTGAAGCTTTCTTT. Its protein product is CASGQGEAFF.

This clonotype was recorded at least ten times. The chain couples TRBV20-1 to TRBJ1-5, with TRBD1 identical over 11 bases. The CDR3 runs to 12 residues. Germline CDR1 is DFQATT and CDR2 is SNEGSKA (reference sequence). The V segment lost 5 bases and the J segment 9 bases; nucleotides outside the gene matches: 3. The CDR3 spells CSARDRGWPQHF. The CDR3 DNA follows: TGCAGTGCTCGGGACAGGGGGTGGCCCCAGCATTTT.

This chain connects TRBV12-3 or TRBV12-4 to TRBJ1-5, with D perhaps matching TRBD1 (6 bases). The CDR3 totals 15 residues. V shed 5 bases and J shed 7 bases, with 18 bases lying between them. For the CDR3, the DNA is TGTGCCAGCAGTGAAGAATTTTGGGGGCCCCAGCCCCAGCATTTT. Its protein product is CASSEEFWGPQPQHF.

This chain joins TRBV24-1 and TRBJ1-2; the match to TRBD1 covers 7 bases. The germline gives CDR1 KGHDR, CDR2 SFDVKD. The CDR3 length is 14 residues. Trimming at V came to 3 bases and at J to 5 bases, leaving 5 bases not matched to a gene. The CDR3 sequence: CATSDPDRAYGYTF. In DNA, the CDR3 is TGTGCCACCAGTGATCCAGACAGGGCGTATGGCTACACCTTC.

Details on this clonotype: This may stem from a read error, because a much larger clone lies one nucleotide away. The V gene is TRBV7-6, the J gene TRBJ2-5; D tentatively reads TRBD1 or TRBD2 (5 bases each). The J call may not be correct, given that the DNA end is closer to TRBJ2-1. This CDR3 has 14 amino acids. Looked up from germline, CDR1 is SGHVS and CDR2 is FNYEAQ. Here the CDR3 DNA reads TGTGCCAGCAGCTTAGGTCTGGAGTTGGGGACCCAGTTCTTC. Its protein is CASSLGLELGTQFF.

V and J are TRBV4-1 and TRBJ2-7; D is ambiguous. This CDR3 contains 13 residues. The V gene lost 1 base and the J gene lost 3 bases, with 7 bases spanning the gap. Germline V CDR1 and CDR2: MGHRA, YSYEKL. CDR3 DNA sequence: TGCGCCAGCAGCCAAGGTCACCACTACGAGCAGTACTTC. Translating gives CASSQGHHYEQYF.

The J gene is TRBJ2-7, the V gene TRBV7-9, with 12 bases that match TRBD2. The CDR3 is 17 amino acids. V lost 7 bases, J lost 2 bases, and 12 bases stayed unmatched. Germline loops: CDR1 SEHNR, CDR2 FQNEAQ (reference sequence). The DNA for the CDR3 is TGTGCCAGCACCTCGGGCCTAGCGGGAGGGAACCCCTACGAGCAGTACTTC. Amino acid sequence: CASTSGLAGGNPYEQYF.

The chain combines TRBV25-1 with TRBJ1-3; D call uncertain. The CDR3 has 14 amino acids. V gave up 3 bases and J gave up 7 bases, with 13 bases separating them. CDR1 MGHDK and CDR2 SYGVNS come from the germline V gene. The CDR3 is CASSDATDRNTIYF. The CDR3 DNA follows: TGTGCCAGCAGTGATGCTACAGACCGGAACACCATATATTTT.

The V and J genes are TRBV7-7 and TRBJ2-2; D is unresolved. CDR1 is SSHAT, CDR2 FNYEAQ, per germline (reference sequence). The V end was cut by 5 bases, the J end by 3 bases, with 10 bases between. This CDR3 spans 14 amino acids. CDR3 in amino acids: CASSRRAYTGELFF. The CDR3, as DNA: TGTGCCAGCAGCCGCCGGGCCTACACCGGGGAGCTGTTTTTT.

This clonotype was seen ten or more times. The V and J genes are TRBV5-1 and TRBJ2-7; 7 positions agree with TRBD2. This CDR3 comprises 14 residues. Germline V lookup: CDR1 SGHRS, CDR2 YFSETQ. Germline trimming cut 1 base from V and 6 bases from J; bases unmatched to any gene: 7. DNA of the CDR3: TGCGCCAGCAGCTTGAGGCGGGAGCTGGGCGAGCAGTACTTC. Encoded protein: CASSLRRELGEQYF.

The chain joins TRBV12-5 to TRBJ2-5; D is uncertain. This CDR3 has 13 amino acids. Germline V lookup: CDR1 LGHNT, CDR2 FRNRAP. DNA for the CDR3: TGTGCCAGCAGTTTGGATGGTTGGGTGACCCAGTACTTC. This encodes CASSLDGWVTQYF.

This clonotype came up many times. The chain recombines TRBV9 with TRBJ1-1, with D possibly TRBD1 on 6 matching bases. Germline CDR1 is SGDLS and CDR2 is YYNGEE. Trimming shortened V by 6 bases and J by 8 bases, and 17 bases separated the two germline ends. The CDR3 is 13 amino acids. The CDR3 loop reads CASNVGTLEEAFF. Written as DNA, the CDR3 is TGTGCCAGCAACGTCGGGACATTGGAGGAAGCTTTCTTT.